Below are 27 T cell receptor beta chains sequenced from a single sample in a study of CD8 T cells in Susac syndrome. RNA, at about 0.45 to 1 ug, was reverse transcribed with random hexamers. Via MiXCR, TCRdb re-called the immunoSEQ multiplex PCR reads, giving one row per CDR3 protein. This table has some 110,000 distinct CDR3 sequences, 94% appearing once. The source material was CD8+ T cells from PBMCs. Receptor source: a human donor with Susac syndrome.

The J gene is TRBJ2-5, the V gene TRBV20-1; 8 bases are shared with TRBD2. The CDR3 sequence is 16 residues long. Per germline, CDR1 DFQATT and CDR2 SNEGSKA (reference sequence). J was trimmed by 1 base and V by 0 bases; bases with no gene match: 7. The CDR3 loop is CSARDLAGGLQETQYF. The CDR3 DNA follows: TGCAGTGCTAGAGATTTGGCGGGGGGCCTCCAAGAGACCCAGTACTTC.

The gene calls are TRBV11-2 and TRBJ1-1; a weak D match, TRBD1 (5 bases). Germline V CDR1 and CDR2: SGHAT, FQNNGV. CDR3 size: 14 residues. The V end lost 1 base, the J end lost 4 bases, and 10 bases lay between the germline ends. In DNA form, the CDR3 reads TGTGCCAGCAGCTTAGCCAGGGCTACCACTGAAGCTTTCTTT. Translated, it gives CASSLARATTEAFF.

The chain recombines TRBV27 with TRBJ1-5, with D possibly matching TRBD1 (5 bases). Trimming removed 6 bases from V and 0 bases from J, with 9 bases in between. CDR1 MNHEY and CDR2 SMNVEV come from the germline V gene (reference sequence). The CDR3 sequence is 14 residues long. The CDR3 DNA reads TGTGCCAGCAGGCAGGGCAGTAGCAATCAGCCCCAGCATTTT. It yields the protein CASRQGSSNQPQHF.

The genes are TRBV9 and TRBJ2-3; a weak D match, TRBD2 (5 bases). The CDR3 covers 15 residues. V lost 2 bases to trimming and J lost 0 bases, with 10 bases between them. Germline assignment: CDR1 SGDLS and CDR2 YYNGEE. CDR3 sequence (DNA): TGTGCCAGCAGCGTGGCTAGCAAGAGCACAGATACGCAGTATTTT. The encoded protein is CASSVASKSTDTQYF.

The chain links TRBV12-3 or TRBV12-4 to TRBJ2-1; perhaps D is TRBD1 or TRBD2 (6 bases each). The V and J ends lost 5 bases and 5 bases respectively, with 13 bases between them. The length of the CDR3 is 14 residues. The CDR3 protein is CASSNGGQNNEQFF. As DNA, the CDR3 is TGTGCCAGCAGTAATGGGGGGCAAAACAATGAGCAGTTCTTC.

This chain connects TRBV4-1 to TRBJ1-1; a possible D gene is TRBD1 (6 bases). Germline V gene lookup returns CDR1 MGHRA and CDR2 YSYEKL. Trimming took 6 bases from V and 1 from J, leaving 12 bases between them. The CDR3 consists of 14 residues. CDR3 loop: CASSAQGPNTEAFF. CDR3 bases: TGCGCCAGCAGTGCTCAGGGGCCGAACACTGAAGCTTTCTTT.

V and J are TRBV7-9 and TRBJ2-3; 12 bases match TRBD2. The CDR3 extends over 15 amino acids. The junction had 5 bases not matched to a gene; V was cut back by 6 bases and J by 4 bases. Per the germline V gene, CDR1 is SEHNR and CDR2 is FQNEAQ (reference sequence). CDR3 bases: TGTGCCAGCAGTCCTAGCGGGGGGGGGCCAGATACGCAGTATTTT. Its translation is CASSPSGGGPDTQYF.

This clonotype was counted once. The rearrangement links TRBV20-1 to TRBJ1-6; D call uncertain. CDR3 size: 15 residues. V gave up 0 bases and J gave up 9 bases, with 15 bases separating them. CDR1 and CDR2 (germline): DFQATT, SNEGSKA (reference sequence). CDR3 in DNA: TGCAGTGCTAGAGATCTCGAAGTTGTTATTTCACCCCTCCACTTT. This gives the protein CSARDLEVVISPLHF.

DNA of the CDR3: TGCAGTGCTAGAGAGGGACGGAGCACAGATACGCAGTATTTT. This gives the protein CSAREGRSTDTQYF. This chain uses TRBV20-1 with TRBJ2-3; possibly TRBD1 or TRBD2 for D (5 bases each). Trimming shortened V by 0 bases and J by 0 bases, and 7 bases separated the two germline ends. Germline CDR1 is DFQATT and CDR2 is SNEGSKA (reference sequence). The CDR3 totals 14 residues.

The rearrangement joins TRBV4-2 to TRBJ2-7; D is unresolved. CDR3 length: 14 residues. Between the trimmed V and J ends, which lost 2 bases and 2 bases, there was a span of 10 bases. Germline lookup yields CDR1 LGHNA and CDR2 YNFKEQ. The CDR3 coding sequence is TGTGCCAGCAGCCAACCAGGCCAAGCCTACGAGCAGTACTTC. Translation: CASSQPGQAYEQYF.

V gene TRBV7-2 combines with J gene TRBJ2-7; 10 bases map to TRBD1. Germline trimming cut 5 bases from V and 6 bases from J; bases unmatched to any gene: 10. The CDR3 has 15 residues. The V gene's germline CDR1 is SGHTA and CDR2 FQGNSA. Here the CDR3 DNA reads TGTGCCAGCAGCCCTCCGGGACAGGGGAGGCGCGAGCAGTACTTC. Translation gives CASSPPGQGRREQYF.

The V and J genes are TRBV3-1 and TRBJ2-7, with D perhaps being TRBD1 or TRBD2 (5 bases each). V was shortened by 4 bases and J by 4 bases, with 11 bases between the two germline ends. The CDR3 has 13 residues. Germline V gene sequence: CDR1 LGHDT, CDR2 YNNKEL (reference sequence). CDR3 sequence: CASSPGQLYEQYF. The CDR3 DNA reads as TGTGCCAGCAGCCCGGGGCAGCTATACGAGCAGTACTTC.

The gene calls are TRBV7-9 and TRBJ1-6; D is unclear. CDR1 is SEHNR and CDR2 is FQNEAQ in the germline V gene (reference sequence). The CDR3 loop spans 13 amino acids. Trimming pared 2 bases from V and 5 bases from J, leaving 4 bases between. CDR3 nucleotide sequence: TGTGCCAGCAGCTTATATGATAATTCACCCCTCCACTTT. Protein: CASSLYDNSPLHF.

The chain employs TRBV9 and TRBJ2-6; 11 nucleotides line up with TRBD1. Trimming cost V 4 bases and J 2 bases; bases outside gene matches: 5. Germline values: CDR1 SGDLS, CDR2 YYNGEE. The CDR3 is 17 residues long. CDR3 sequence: CASSPRDRGTGANVLTF. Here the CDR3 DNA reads TGTGCCAGCAGCCCCAGGGACAGGGGGACTGGGGCCAACGTCCTGACTTTC.

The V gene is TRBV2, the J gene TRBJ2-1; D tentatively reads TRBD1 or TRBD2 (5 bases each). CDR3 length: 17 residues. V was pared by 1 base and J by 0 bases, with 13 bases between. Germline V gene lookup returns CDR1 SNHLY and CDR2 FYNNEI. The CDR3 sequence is CASSEEGPRSSYNEQFF. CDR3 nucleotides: TGTGCCAGCAGTGAAGAGGGACCCCGAAGCTCCTACAATGAGCAGTTCTTC.

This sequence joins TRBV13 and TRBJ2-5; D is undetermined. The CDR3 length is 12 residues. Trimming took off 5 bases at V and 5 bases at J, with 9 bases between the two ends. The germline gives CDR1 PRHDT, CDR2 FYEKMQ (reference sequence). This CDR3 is CASSLAWETQYF. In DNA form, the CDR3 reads TGTGCCAGCAGCCTCGCCTGGGAGACCCAGTACTTC.

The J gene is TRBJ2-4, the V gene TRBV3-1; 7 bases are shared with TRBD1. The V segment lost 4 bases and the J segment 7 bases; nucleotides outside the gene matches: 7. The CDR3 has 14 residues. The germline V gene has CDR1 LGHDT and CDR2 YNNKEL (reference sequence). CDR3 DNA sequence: TGTGCCAGCAGCCCACGGGACAGACGGAACATTCAGTACTTC. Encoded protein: CASSPRDRRNIQYF.

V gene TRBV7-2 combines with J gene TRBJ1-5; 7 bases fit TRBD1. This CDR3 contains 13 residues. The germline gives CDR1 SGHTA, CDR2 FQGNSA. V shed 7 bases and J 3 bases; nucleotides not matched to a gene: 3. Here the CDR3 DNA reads TGTGCCAGCAAGGGACAGTACAATCAGCCCCAGCATTTT. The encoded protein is CASKGQYNQPQHF.

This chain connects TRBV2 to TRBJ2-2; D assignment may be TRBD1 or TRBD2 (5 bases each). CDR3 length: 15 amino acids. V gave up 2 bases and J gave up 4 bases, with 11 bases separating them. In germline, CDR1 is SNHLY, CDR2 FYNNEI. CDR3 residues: CASSEFFGATGELFF. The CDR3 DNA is TGTGCCAGCAGTGAATTTTTCGGGGCCACCGGGGAGCTGTTTTTT.

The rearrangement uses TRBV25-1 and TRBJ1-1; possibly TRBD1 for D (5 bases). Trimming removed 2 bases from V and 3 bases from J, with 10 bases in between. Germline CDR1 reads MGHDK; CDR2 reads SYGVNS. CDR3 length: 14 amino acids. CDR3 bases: TGTGCCAGCAGTGAACAGGGAAGGGACACTGAAGCTTTCTTT. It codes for CASSEQGRDTEAFF.

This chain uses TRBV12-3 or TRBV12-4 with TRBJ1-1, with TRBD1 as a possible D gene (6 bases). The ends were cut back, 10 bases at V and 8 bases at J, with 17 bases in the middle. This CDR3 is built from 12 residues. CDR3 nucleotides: TGTGCCATAAGATGGAGACAGGTCGAAGCTTTCTTT. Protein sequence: CAIRWRQVEAFF.

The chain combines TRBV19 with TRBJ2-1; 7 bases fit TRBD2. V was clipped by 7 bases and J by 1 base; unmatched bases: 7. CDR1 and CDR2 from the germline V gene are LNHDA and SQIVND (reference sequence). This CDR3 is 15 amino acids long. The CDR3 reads CASNTGGSSYNEQFF. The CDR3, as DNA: TGTGCCAGTAATACGGGGGGATCGTCCTACAATGAGCAGTTCTTC.

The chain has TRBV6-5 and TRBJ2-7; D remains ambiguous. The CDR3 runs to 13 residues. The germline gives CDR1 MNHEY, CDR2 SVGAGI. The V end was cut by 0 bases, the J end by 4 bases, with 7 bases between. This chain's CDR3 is CASSYSDGYEQYF. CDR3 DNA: TGTGCCAGCAGTTACTCGGATGGATACGAGCAGTACTTC.

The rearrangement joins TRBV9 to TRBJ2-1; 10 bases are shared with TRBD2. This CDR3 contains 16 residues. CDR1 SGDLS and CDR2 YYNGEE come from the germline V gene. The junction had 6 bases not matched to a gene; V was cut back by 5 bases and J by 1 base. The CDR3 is CASSLRAGGSYNEQFF. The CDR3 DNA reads TGTGCCAGCAGTCTCCGAGCGGGGGGGTCCTACAATGAGCAGTTCTTC.

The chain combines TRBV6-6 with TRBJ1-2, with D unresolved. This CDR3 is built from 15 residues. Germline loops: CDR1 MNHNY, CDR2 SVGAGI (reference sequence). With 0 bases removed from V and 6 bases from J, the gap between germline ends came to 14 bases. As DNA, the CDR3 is TGTGCCAGCAGTTACTCGATTCCGGGTCGGGATGGCTACACCTTC. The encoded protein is CASSYSIPGRDGYTF.

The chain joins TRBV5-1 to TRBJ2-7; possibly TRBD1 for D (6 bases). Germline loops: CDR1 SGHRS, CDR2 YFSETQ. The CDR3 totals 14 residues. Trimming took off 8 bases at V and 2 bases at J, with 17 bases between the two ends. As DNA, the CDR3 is TGCGCCAGTACTTGGGACAAATATGCCTACGAGCAGTACTTC. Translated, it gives CASTWDKYAYEQYF.

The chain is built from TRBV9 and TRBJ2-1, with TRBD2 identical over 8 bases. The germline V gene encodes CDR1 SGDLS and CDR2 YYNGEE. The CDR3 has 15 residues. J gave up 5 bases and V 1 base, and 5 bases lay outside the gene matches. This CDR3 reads CASSVHGGADNEQFF. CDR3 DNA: TGTGCCAGCAGCGTACACGGGGGGGCCGACAATGAGCAGTTCTTC.